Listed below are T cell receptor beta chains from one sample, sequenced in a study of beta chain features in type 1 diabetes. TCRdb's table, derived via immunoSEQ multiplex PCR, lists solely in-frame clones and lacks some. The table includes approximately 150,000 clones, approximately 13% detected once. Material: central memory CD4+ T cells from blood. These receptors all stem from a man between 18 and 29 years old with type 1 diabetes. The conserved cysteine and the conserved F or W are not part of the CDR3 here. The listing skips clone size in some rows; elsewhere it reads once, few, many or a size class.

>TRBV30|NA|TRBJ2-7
AWSVNRPYEQY
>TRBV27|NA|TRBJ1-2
ASRRQGTDLYGYT
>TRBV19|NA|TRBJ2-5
ASGGSWETQY
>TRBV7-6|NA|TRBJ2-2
ASSRGARNTGELF
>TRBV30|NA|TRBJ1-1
SWSVWAEGAF
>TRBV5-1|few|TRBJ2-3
ASSEQLISDTQY
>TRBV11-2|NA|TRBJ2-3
ASSPGLGDTQY
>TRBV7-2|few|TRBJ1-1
ASSQSLRTEAF
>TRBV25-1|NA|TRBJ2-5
ASSDLPGRQETQY
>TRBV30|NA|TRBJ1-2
AWTWRALGGYT
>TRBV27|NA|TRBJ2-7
ASSFSGQVAYEQY
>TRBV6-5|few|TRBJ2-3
ASNSGSNLRNTQY
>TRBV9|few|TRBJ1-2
ASSAQAQANYGYT
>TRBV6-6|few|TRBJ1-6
ASSYETKNSPLH
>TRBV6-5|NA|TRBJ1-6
ASSYSRGGYNSPLH
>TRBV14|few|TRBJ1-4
ASSPRTWEKLF
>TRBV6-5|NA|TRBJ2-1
ASSYSGPGSYNEQF